A selection of T cell receptor beta chains follows, all from one sample in a study of T cells in Graves' hyperthyroidism and ophthalmopathy. TCRdb analysed the multiplex PCR reads with MiXCR anew, one entry per CDR3 protein. This sample has nearly 250,000 distinct CDR3 sequences, with roughly a quarter found just once. The sample taken for sequencing was blood. Receptors were obtained from a woman aged 40 to 50 with Graves' ophthalmopathy. The conserved cysteine and the conserved F or W are not part of the CDR3 here. Fields, in order: J gene, V gene, CDR3 protein.

J gene: TRBJ2-2
V gene: TRBV2
CDR3 protein: ASSGRGGGELF

J gene: TRBJ2-5
V gene: TRBV24-1
CDR3 protein: ATSDFSQAYQETQY

J gene: TRBJ2-5
V gene: TRBV20-1
CDR3 protein: SATKDQETQY

J gene: TRBJ1-3
V gene: TRBV3-1
CDR3 protein: ASSQDWGVSGNTIY

J gene: TRBJ1-1
V gene: TRBV11-2
CDR3 protein: ASSYPIKNTEAF

J gene: TRBJ1-1
V gene: TRBV29-1
CDR3 protein: SVEVGGFGGYTEAF

J gene: TRBJ2-2
V gene: TRBV24-1
CDR3 protein: ATGSWGDTGELF

J gene: TRBJ1-2
V gene: TRBV28
CDR3 protein: ASSTQGNYGYT

J gene: TRBJ1-1
V gene: TRBV18
CDR3 protein: ASSPFGTVNTEAF

J gene: TRBJ2-7
V gene: TRBV11-1
CDR3 protein: ASSYGGAGMRSYEQY

J gene: TRBJ1-1
V gene: TRBV12-3/TRBV12-4
CDR3 protein: ASTSGRWGNTEAF

J gene: TRBJ1-5
V gene: TRBV28
CDR3 protein: ASVTGDWRNQPQH

J gene: TRBJ1-2
V gene: TRBV3-1
CDR3 protein: ASSQGGVNYGYT

J gene: TRBJ1-2
V gene: TRBV29-1
CDR3 protein: SVVQDGYT

J gene: TRBJ1-2
V gene: TRBV19
CDR3 protein: ASSISANYGYT

J gene: TRBJ2-7
V gene: TRBV7-8
CDR3 protein: ASSSRLAGGYEQY

J gene: TRBJ2-5
V gene: TRBV28
CDR3 protein: ASSLGHGLAGDSETQY

J gene: TRBJ2-4
V gene: TRBV6-2/TRBV6-3
CDR3 protein: ASSYPGYEGAKNIQY

J gene: TRBJ2-7
V gene: TRBV20-1
CDR3 protein: SARKGTGASTSYEQY

J gene: TRBJ1-5
V gene: TRBV28
CDR3 protein: ASSPTSQGVFGQPQH

J gene: TRBJ2-7
V gene: TRBV6-5
CDR3 protein: ASTAVVTSGSEQY

J gene: TRBJ1-1
V gene: TRBV10-2
CDR3 protein: ASTPNENTEAF

J gene: TRBJ2-7
V gene: TRBV3-1
CDR3 protein: ATGQGGPDEQY

J gene: TRBJ1-1
V gene: TRBV5-1
CDR3 protein: ASSLGTPNPEAF

J gene: TRBJ1-2
V gene: TRBV30
CDR3 protein: AWSSGSYGYT

J gene: TRBJ2-7
V gene: TRBV27
CDR3 protein: ASIKTSGGTYEQY

J gene: TRBJ2-3
V gene: TRBV7-8
CDR3 protein: ASSLGVVTLTAQY

J gene: TRBJ1-2
V gene: TRBV28
CDR3 protein: ASSLAVSRMVYGYT

J gene: TRBJ2-7
V gene: TRBV7-8
CDR3 protein: ASSLFLSYEQY

J gene: TRBJ1-1
V gene: TRBV7-3
CDR3 protein: ASSPQGGSTEAF

J gene: TRBJ1-3
V gene: TRBV9
CDR3 protein: ASSSGTLGNTIY

J gene: TRBJ1-1
V gene: TRBV5-1
CDR3 protein: ASSLGRGGTEAF

J gene: TRBJ2-7
V gene: TRBV27
CDR3 protein: ASKKTGQLSSYERY

J gene: TRBJ1-1
V gene: TRBV29-1
CDR3 protein: SVALQTGGTEAF

J gene: TRBJ2-7
V gene: TRBV5-1
CDR3 protein: ASSEGLTTYEQY

J gene: TRBJ2-5
V gene: TRBV11-2
CDR3 protein: ASSLGTSGGQETQY

J gene: TRBJ2-5
V gene: TRBV12-3/TRBV12-4
CDR3 protein: ASSHTPHETQY

J gene: TRBJ2-7
V gene: TRBV2
CDR3 protein: ASTLGLYYEQY